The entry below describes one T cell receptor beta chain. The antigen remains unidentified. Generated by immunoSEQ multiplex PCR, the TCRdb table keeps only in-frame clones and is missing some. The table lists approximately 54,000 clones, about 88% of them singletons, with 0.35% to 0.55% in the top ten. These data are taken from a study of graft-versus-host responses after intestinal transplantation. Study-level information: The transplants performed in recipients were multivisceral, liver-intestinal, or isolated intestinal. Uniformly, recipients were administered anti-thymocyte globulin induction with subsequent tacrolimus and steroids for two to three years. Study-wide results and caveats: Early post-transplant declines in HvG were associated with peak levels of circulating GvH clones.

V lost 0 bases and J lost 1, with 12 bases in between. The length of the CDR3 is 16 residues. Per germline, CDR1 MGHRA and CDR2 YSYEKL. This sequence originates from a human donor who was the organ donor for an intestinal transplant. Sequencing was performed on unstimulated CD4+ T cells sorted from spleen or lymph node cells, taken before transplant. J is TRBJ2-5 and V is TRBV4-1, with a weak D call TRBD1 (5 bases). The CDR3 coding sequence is TGCGCCAGCAGCCAAGAGGGGCGATTAACCCAAGAGACCCAGTACTTC. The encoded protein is CASSQEGRLTQETQYF.